The clone carrying this T cell receptor (beta chain) was recorded once. The CDR3 totals 13 residues. The germline V gene encodes CDR1 SEHNR and CDR2 FQNEAQ (reference sequence). V gave up 5 bases and J gave up 9 bases; unmatched junction bases: 7. This record comes from a study of blood T cell repertoires in COVID-19. Repertoires were generated with immunoSEQ multiplex PCR, while TCRdb's copy carries only in-frame clones and drops some. The table lists around 43,000 clones, over 80% of them singletons. The chain combines TRBV7-9 with TRBJ2-1; 7 nucleotides align to TRBD1. Sequencing input: peripheral blood. The source is a woman between 65 and 79 years old with acute or convalescent COVID-19. CDR3 residues: CASSQTGSSEQFF. The CDR3 bases are TGTGCCAGCAGCCAGACAGGGTCAAGTGAGCAGTTCTTC.